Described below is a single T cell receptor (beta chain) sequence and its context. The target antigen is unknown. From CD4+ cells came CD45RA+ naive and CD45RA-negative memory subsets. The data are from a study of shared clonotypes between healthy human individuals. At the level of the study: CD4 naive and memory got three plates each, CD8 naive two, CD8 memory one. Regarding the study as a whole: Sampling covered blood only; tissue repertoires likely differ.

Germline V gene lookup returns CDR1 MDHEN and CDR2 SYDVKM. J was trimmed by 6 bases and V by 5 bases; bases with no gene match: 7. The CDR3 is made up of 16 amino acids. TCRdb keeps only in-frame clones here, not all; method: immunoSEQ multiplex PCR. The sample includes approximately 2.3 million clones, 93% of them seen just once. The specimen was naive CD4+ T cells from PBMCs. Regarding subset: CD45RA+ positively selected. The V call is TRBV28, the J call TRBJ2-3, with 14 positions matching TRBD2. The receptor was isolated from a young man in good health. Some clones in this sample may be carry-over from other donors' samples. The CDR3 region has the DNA TGTGCCAGCAGTCCCCGACTAGCGGGAGGGGGGGATACGCAGTATTTT. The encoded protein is CASSPRLAGGGDTQYF.